This TCR beta chain was identified during a study of T-cell memory formation after mild COVID-19. The wider study: For the most part, TCR clusters were specific to one donor. The study, taken as a whole, reports: Clones from the second wave (peaking day 37) had unconfirmed SARS-CoV-2 specificity. Clones which contracted sat mainly in CM and EM if CD4+, and in EMRA if CD8+.

V lost 3 bases and J 3 bases, leaving 11 bases between the germline ends. CDR1 is LNHNV, CDR2 YYDKDF, per germline (reference sequence). CDR3 size: 14 residues. Researchers used 5'RACE with constant-segment primers to make TCR alpha and TCR beta cDNA libraries that carry sample barcodes and UMIs. Via MiXCR, TCRdb re-called the 5' RACE reads, giving one row per CDR3 protein. Among 550,000 to 600,000 distinct CDR3 sequences listed, roughly 20% were seen once. In the case of this clonotype: Antigen: not known.

The TCR originated in an adult woman who had mild COVID-19 (a few samples of this study predate the infection). Cell type and time point are not known. Sequencing input: PBMCs or a T cell subset sorted from them (not recorded which). This sequence joins TRBV15 and TRBJ1-1; unclear D gene. The CDR3 reads CATSRPGEDTEAFF. The CDR3 nucleotides read TGTGCCACCAGCAGGCCCGGGGAGGACACTGAAGCTTTCTTT.